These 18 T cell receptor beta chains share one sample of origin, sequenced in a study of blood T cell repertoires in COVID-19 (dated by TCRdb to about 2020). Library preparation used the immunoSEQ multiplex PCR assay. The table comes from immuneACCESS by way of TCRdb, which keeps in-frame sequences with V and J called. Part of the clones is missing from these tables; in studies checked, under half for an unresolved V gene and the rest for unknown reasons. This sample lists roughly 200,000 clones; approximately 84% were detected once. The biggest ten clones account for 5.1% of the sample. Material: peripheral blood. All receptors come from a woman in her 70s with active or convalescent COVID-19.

The CDR3: CASSATGPETQYF. In nucleotides, the CDR3 is TGTGCCAGCAGCGCTACAGGGCCGGAGACCCAGTACTTC. The chain combines TRBV7-9 with TRBJ2-5, with D maybe TRBD1 (6 bases). Germline V gene lookup returns CDR1 SEHNR and CDR2 FQNEAQ (reference sequence). CDR3 length: 13 amino acids. Trimming removed 5 bases from V and 5 bases from J, with 12 bases in between.

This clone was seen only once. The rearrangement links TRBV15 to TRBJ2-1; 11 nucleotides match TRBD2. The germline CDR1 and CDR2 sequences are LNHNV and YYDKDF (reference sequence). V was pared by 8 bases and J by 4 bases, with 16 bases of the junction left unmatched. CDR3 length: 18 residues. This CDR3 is CATQGLAGGEGAYNEQFF. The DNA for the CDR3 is TGTGCCACCCAGGGCCTAGCGGGAGGAGAGGGGGCTTACAATGAGCAGTTCTTC.

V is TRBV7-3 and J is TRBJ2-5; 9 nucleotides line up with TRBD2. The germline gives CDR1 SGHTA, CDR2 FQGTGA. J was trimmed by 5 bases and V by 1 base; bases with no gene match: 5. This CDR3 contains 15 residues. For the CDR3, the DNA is TGTGCCAGCAGCTTAAGTGGGACTAGCTTGGAGACCCAGTACTTC. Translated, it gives CASSLSGTSLETQYF.

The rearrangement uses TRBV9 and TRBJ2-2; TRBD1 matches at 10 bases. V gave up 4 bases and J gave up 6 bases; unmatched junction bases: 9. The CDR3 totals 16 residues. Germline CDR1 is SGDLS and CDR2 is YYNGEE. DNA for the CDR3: TGTGCCAGCAGCTCCCCCGGGACAGGGGTAGCCGGGGAGCTGTTTTTT. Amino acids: CASSSPGTGVAGELFF.

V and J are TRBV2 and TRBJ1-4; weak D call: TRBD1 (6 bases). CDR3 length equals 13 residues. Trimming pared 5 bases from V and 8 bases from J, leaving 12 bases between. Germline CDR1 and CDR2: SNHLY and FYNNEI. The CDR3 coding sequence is TGTGCCAGCAGTTGGACAAGGGGGGAAAAACTGTTTTTT. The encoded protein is CASSWTRGEKLFF. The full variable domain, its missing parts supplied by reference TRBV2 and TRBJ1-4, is EPEVTQTPSHQVTQMGQEVILRCVPISNHLYFYWYRQILGQKVEFLVSFYNNEISEKSEIFDDQFSVERPDGSNFTLKIRSTKLEDSAMYFCASSWTRGEKLFFGSGTQLSVL.

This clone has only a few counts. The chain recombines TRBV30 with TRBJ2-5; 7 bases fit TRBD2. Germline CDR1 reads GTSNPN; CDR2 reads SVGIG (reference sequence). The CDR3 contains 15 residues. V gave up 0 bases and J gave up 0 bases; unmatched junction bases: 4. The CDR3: CAWSVLRGYQETQYF. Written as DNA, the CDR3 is TGTGCCTGGAGTGTACTGCGGGGGTACCAAGAGACCCAGTACTTC.

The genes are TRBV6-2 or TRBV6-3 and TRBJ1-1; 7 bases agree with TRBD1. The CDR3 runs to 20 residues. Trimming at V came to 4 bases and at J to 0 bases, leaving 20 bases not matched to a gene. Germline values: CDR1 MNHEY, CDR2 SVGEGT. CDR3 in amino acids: CASSSSLLQGRNNLNTEAFF. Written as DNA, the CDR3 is TGTGCCAGCAGTTCGTCCCTTCTACAGGGGCGAAATAACTTGAACACTGAAGCTTTCTTT.

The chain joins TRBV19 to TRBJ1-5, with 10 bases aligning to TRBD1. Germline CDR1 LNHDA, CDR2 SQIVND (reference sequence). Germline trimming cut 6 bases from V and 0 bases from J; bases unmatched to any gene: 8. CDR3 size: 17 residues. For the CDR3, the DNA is TGTGCCAGTAGCGCAGGGGACAGGGGTGGTAGCAATCAGCCCCAGCATTTT. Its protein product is CASSAGDRGGSNQPQHF.

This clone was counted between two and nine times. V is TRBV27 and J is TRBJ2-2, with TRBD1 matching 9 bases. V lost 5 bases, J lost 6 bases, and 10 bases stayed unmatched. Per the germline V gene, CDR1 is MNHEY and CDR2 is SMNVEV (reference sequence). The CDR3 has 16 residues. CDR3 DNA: TGTGCCAGCAGTCCCGATCCGTGGACAGGGGCCGGGGAGCTGTTTTTT. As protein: CASSPDPWTGAGELFF.

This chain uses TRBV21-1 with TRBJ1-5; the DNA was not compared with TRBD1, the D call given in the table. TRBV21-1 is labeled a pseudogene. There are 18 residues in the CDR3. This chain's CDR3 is CASRRPLEGVRGNQPQHF. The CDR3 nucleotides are TGTGCCAGCAGACGCCCCCTAGAAGGGGTACGCGGCAATCAGCCCCAGCATTTT.

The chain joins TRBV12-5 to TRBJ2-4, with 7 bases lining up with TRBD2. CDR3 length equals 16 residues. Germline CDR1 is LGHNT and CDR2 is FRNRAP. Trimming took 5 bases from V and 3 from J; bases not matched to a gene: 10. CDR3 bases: TGTGCTAGTGGTCCCCCCGGGGGGTTTGGCAAAAACATTCAGTACTTC. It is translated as CASGPPGGFGKNIQYF.

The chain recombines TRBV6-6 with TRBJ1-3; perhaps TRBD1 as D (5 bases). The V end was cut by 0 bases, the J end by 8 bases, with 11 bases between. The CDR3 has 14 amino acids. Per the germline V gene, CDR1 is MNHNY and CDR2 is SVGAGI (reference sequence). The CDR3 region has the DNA TGTGCCAGCAGTTACTCCGGCCAGGGCTACACCATATATTTT. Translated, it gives CASSYSGQGYTIYF.

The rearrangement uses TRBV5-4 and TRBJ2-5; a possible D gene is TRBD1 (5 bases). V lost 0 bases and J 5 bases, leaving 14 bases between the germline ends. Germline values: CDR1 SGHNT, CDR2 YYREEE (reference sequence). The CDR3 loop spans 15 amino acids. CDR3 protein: CASSLDPGFRETQYF. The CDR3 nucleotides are TGTGCCAGCAGCTTGGATCCAGGGTTCCGGGAGACCCAGTACTTC.

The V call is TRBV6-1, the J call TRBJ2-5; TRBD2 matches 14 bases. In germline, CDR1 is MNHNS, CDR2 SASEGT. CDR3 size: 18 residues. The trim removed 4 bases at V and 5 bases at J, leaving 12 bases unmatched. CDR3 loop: CASSAIPGLAGVGETQYF. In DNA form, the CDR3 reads TGTGCCAGCAGTGCCATACCGGGACTAGCGGGAGTCGGGGAGACCCAGTACTTC.

The CDR3 DNA follows: TGTGCCAGCAGGAGGTTGGGGGGCTCCTATAATTCACCCCTCCACTTT. This sequence encodes CASRRLGGSYNSPLHF. V usage is TRBV2 and J usage is TRBJ1-6; D might be TRBD1 (5 bases). V was trimmed by 6 bases and J by 0 bases, leaving 12 bases between them. CDR3 length: 16 amino acids. Per the germline V gene, CDR1 is SNHLY and CDR2 is FYNNEI.

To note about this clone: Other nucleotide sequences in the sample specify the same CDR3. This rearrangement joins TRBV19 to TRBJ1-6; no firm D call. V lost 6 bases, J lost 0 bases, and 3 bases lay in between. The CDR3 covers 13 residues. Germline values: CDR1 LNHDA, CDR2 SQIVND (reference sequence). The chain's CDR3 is CASSGSYNSPLHF. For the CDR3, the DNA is TGTGCCAGTAGCGGCTCCTATAATTCACCCCTCCACTTT.

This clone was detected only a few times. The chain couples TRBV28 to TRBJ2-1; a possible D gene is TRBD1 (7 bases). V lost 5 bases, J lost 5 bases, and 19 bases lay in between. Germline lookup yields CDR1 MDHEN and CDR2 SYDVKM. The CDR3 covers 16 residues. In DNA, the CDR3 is TGTGCCAGCAGTCCAAACCTCGGAGGGGGCGACAATGAGCAGTTCTTC. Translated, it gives CASSPNLGGGDNEQFF. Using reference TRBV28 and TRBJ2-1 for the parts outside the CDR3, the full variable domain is DVKVTQSSRYLVKRTGEKVFLECVQDMDHENMFWYRQDPGLGLRLIYFSYDVKMKEKGDIPEGYSVSREKKERFSLILESASTNQTSMYLCASSPNLGGGDNEQFFGPGTRLTVL.

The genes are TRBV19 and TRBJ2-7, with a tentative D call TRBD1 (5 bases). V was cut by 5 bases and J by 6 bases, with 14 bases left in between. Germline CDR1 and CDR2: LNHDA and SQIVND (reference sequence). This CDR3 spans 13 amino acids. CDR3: CASSSDRISEQYF. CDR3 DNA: TGTGCCAGTAGTTCCGACAGAATCTCCGAGCAGTACTTC.